This T cell receptor (beta chain) is from a study of cytomegalovirus exposure and HLA in healthy donors. Across the study: Samples from HLA-typed donors yielded about 85 million unique TCRs in an early data release.

The PCR ran on 60 Vbeta and 13 Jbeta primers. Assay used: immunoSEQ multiplex PCR; TCRdb lists only in-frame clones, some missing. The repertoire has about 150,000 clones, around 79% of them found once; the top ten carry 3.1%. On this clone: The junction departs from germline at one end; a sequencing error may be responsible.

Healthy bone marrow donors made up the donor group. The sample was PBMCs. The source of this sequence is a woman aged 40 to 49 in good health and CMV-seronegative.

This chain's CDR3 is CATSRDSITEQYF. DNA of the CDR3: TGCGCCACCAGTCGGGACAGTATAACCGAGCAGTACTTC. This rearrangement joins TRBV10-2 to TRBJ2-7; TRBD1 matches at 7 bases. The CDR3 loop spans 13 amino acids. Germline V gene data show CDR1 as WSHSY and CDR2 as SAAADI.